Shown below are 8 T cell receptor beta chains from a single sample sequenced in a study of graft-versus-host responses after intestinal transplantation. Graft tissue processing released intraepithelial and lamina propria lymphocytes. TCRdb keeps only in-frame clones here, not all; method: immunoSEQ multiplex PCR. The sample has 3,000 to 4,000 clones, roughly 72% seen once. The sample consisted of ileum tissue, taken about 920 days after intestinal transplantation. The receptors were gathered from a human patient who received an intestinal transplant, so some T cells may come from the graft donor.

V and J are TRBV27 and TRBJ1-1, with D uncertain. Trimming left V 2 bases short and J 5 bases short, with 9 bases between. CDR3 length: 13 amino acids. Germline values: CDR1 MNHEY, CDR2 SMNVEV (reference sequence). In DNA, the CDR3 is TGTGCCAGCAGTTTAGGTCGTGGGACTGAAGCTTTCTTT. Translated, it gives CASSLGRGTEAFF.

The CDR3 bases are TGTGCCTGGAGTCCAGCTCCCGGGGAAGTAGCTTTCTTT. Translating gives CAWSPAPGEVAFF. The chain carries TRBV30 and TRBJ1-1, with D unclear. The CDR3 is 13 residues long. V was clipped by 2 bases and J by 10 bases, with 17 bases between them. Germline CDR1 and CDR2: GTSNPN and SVGIG (reference sequence).

This clone has a handful of counts. The chain joins TRBV15 to TRBJ1-2; no clear D. The CDR3 spans 14 residues. Looked up from germline, CDR1 is LNHNV and CDR2 is YYDKDF (reference sequence). V dropped 0 bases and J dropped 5 bases, with 10 bases sitting between them. The DNA of the CDR3 is TGTGCCACCAGCAGAGATCAGTCAGATTATGGCTACACCTTC. Amino acid sequence: CATSRDQSDYGYTF.

Only a few counts were recorded for this clone. This is likely a read error, given that the CDR3 carries no conserved phenylalanine or tryptophan at its end. Because the CDR3's place on the DNA is in doubt, the DNA is left out and the CDR3 is given as listed by TCRdb. The gene calls are TRBV15 and TRBJ1-6; the D call TRBD1 from the table was never checked on the DNA. The CDR3 length equals 11 residues, ends included. Germline CDR1 LNHNV, CDR2 YYDKDF (reference sequence). The CDR3 spells CATSSKPVEGA.

The chain has TRBV27 and TRBJ2-5, with TRBD1 identical over 9 bases. CDR1 and CDR2 from the germline V gene are MNHEY and SMNVEV (reference sequence). The trim removed 6 bases at V and 5 bases at J, leaving 4 bases unmatched. The CDR3 sequence is 13 residues long. The CDR3 DNA sequence: TGTGCCAGCAGACAGGGGGCTGGGGAGACCCAGTACTTC. Residues: CASRQGAGETQYF.

The CDR3 reads CASSQDRRGAQNEQFF. The CDR3 DNA sequence: TGCGCCAGCAGCCAAGATCGCCGGGGGGCCCAGAATGAGCAGTTCTTC. The V call is TRBV4-1, the J call TRBJ2-1, with TRBD2 as a possible D gene (7 bases). The CDR3 sequence is 16 residues long. In germline, CDR1 is MGHRA, CDR2 YSYEKL. Trimming took 0 bases from V and 7 from J, leaving 16 bases between them.

The V call is TRBV2, the J call TRBJ2-7; TRBD2 agrees at 8 bases. Germline assignment: CDR1 SNHLY and CDR2 FYNNEI. With 1 base clipped from V and 2 bases from J, the junction kept 1 base outside the gene matches. This CDR3 region has 14 residues. CDR3 in amino acids: CASSEGRGAYEQYV. DNA of the CDR3: TGTGCCAGCAGTGAAGGGCGGGGGGCCTACGAGCAGTACGTC.

This sequence joins TRBV7-9 and TRBJ1-2; the D is unclear. This CDR3 has 14 residues. Germline CDR1 SEHNR, CDR2 FQNEAQ (reference sequence). V gave up 1 base and J gave up 8 bases, with 14 bases separating them. The CDR3 DNA sequence: TGTGCCAGCAGCTTAGGCAGGCGGGTCGAGGGCTACACCTTC. This translates into CASSLGRRVEGYTF.